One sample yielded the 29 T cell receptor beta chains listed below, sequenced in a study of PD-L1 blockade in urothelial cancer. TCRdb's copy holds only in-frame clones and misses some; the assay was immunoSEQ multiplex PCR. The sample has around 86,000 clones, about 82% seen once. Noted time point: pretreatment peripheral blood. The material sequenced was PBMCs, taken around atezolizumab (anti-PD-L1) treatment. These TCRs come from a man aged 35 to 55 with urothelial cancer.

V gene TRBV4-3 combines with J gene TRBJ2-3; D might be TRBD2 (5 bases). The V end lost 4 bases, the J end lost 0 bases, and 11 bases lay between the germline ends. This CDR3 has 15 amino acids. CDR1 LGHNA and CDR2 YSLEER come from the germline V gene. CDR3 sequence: CASSRSGISTDTQYF. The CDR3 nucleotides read TGCGCCAGCAGCCGGTCGGGAATAAGCACAGATACGCAGTATTTT.

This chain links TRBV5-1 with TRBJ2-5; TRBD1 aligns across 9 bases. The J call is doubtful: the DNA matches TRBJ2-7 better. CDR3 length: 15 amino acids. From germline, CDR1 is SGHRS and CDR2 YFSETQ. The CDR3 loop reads CASRKDRGLTYEQYF. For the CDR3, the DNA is TGCGCCTCTCGAAAGGACAGGGGTTTAACCTACGAGCAGTACTTC.

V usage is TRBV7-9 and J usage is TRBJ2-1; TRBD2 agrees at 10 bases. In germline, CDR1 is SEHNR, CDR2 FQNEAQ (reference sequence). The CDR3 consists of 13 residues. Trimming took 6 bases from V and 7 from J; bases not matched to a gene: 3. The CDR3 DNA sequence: TGTGCCAGCAGTAATAGCGGGAGGAATGAGCAGTTCTTC. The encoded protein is CASSNSGRNEQFF.

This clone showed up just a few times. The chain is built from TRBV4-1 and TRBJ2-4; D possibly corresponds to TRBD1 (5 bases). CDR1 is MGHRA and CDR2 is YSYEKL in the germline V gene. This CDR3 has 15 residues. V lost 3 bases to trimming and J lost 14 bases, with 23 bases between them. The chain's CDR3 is CASSQLPLQTEWKYF. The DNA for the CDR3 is TGCGCCAGCAGCCAGCTACCGCTCCAGACAGAATGGAAGTACTTC.

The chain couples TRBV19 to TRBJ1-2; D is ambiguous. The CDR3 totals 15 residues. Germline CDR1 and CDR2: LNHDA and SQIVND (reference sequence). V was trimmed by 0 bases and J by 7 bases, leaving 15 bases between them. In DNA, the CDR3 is TGTGCCAGTAGTATAGAAGGAGGTTTGTCGGGTGGCTACACCTTC. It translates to CASSIEGGLSGGYTF. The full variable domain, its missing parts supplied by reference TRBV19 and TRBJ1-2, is DGGITQSPKYLFRKEGQNVTLSCEQNLNHDAMYWYRQDPGQGLRLIYYSQIVNDFQKGDIAEGYSVSREKKESFPLTVTSAQKNPTAFYLCASSIEGGLSGGYTFGSGTRLTVV.

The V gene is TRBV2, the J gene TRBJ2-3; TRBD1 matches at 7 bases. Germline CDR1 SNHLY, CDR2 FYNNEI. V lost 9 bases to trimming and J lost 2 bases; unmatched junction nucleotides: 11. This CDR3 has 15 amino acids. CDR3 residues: CASCPEGQYTDTQYF. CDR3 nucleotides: TGTGCCAGTTGCCCCGAGGGACAGTACACAGATACGCAGTATTTT.

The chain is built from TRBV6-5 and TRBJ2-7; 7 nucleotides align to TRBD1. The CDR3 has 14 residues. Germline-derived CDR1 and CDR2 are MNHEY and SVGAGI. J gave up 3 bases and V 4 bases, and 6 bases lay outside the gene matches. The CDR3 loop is CASSLAGGGYEQYF. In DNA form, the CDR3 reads TGTGCCAGCAGTTTGGCAGGGGGTGGCTACGAGCAGTACTTC.

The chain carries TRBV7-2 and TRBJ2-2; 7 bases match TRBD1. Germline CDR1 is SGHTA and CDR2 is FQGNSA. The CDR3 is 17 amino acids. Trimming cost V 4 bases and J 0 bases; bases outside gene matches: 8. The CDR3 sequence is CASSSRDRQSNTGELFF. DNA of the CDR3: TGTGCCAGCAGCTCCCGGGACAGACAGTCGAACACCGGGGAGCTGTTTTTT.

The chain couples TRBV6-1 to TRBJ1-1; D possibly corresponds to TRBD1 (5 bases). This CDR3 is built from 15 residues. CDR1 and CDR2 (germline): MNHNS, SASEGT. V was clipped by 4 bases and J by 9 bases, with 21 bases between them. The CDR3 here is CASSVSGHQTDQAFF. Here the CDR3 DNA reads TGTGCCAGCAGTGTATCAGGACACCAAACGGACCAAGCTTTCTTT.

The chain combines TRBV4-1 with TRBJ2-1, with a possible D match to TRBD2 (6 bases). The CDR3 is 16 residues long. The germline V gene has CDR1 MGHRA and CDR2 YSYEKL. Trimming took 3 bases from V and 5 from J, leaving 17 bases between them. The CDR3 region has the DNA TGCGCCAGCAGCCAGGTAATGCTAGCGTCCCACAATGAGCAGTTCTTC. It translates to CASSQVMLASHNEQFF.

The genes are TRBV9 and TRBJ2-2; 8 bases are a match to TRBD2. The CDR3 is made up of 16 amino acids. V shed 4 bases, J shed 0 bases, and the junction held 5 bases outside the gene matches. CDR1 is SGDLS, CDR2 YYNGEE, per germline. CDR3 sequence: CASSTTSGANTGELFF. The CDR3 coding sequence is TGTGCCAGCAGCACAACTAGCGGCGCGAACACCGGGGAGCTGTTTTTT. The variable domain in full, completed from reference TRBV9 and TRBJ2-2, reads DSGVTQTPKHLITATGQRVTLRCSPRSGDLSVYWYQQSLDQGLQFLIQYYNGEERAKGNILERFSAQQFPDLHSELNLSSLELGDSALYFCASSTTSGANTGELFFGEGSRLTVL.

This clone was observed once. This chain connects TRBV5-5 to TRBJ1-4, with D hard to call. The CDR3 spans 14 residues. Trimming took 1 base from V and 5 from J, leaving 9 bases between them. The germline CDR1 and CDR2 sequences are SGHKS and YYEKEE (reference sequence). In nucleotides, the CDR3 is TGTGCCAGCAGCTTGACTCTTCTAAATGAAAAACTGTTTTTT. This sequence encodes CASSLTLLNEKLFF.

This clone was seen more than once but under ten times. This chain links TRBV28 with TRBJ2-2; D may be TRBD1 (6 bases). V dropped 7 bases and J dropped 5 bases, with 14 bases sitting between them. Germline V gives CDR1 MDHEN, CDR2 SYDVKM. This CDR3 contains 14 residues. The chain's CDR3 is CASIIRGRTGELFF. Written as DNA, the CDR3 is TGTGCCAGCATAATCAGGGGCCGAACCGGGGAGCTGTTTTTT.

The CDR3 loop is CAWSVRRATEAFF. CDR3 DNA sequence: TGTGCCTGGAGTGTACGTAGAGCAACTGAAGCTTTCTTT. The rearrangement uses TRBV30 and TRBJ1-1; D ambiguous. Germline CDR1 reads GTSNPN; CDR2 reads SVGIG (reference sequence). The CDR3 covers 13 residues. V lost 0 bases and J 5 bases, leaving 10 bases between the germline ends.

The CDR3 DNA follows: TGTGCCTGGAAGCGGGCCGCCATGGGGCTCAATCAGCCCCAGCATTTT. Its translation is CAWKRAAMGLNQPQHF. The chain employs TRBV30 and TRBJ1-5; a weak D match, TRBD1 (5 bases). The CDR3 loop spans 16 amino acids. Looked up from germline, CDR1 is GTSNPN and CDR2 is SVGIG (reference sequence). Deletions cut 4 bases from V and 3 bases from J, with 19 bases between.

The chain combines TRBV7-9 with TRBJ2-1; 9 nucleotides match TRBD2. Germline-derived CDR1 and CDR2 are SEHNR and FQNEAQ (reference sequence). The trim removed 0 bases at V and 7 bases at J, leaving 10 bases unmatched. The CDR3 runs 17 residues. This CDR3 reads CASSLALGGRARNEQFF. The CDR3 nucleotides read TGTGCCAGCAGCTTAGCGCTTGGCGGGAGGGCGCGAAATGAGCAGTTCTTC.

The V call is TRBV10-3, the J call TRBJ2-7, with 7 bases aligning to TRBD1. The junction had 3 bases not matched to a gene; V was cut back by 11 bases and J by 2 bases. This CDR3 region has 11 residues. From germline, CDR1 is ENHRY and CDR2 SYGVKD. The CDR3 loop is CAVGQAYEQYF. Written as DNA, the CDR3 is TGTGCCGTCGGACAGGCCTACGAGCAGTACTTC.

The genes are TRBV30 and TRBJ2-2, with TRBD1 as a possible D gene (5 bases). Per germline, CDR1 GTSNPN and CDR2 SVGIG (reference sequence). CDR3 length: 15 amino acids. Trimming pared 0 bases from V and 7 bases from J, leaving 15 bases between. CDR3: CAWSVRVRVVGELFF. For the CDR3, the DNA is TGTGCCTGGAGTGTACGGGTCAGGGTAGTCGGGGAGCTGTTTTTT.

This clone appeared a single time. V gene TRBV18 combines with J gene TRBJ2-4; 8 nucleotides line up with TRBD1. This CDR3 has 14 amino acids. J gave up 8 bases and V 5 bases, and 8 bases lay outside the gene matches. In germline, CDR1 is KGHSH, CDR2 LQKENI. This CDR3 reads CASSSRTGRDIQYF. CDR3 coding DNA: TGTGCCAGCTCATCCCGGACAGGGCGGGACATTCAGTACTTC.

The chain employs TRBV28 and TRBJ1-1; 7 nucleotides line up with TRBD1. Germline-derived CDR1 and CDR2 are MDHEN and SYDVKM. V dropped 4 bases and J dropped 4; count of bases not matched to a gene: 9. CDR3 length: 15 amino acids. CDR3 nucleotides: TGTGCCAGCAGTTCTGAGTCAGGACAGGCCACTGAAGCTTTCTTT. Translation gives CASSSESGQATEAFF.

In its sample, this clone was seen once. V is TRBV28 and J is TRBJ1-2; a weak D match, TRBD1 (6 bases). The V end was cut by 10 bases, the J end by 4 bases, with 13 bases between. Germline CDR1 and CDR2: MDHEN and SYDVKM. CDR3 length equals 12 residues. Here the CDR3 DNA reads TGTGCCACAAGACAGGAACCCTATGGCTACACCTTC. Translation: CATRQEPYGYTF.

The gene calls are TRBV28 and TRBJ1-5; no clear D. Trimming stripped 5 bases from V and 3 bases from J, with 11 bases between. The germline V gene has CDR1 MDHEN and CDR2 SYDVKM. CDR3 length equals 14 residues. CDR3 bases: TGTGCCAGCAGTACCCCCGGGTCCAATCAGCCCCAGCATTTT. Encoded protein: CASSTPGSNQPQHF.

The CDR3 nucleotides read TGTGCCAGCACCGCCACAGGGATCGGCACAGATACGCAGTATTTT. This codes for CASTATGIGTDTQYF. The chain recombines TRBV27 with TRBJ2-3; D is perhaps TRBD1 (6 bases). Germline V gives CDR1 MNHEY, CDR2 SMNVEV (reference sequence). This CDR3 has 15 amino acids. The germline V and J ends were trimmed by 7 bases and 1 base, with 15 bases remaining between them.

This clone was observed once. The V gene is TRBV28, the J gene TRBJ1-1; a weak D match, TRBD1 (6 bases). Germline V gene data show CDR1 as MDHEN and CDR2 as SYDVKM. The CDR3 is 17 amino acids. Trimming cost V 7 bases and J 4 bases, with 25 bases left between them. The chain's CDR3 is CASTPWGRTGSSTEAFF. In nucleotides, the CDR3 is TGTGCCAGCACCCCTTGGGGGAGAACAGGGAGTAGCACTGAAGCTTTCTTT.

This CDR3 is CASSLGPSGSGLETQYF. CDR3 DNA: TGCGCCAGCAGCTTGGGGCCTAGCGGGAGCGGGTTAGAGACCCAGTACTTC. J is TRBJ2-5 and V is TRBV5-1, with 10 bases aligning to TRBD2. Germline loops: CDR1 SGHRS, CDR2 YFSETQ. V dropped 0 bases and J dropped 4; count of bases not matched to a gene: 9. The CDR3 has 17 residues.

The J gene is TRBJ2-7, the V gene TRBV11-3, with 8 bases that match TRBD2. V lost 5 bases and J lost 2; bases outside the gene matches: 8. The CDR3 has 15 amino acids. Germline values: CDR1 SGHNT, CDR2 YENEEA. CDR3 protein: CASSPGGTRTYEQYF. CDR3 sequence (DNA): TGTGCCAGCAGCCCAGGAGGGACTAGAACCTACGAGCAGTACTTC. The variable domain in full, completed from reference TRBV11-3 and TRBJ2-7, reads EAGVVQSPRYKIIEKKQPVAFWCNPISGHNTLYWYLQNLGQGPELLIRYENEEAVDDSQLPKDRFSAERLKGVDSTLKIQPAELGDSAVYLCASSPGGTRTYEQYFGPGTRLTVT.

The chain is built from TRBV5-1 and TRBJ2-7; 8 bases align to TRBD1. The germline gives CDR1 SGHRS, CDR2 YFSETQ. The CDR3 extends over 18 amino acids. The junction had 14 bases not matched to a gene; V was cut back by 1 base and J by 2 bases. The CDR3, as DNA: TGCGCCAGCAGCTTGCGACCGACGGACAGGGCTGACCCCTACGAGCAGTACTTC. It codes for CASSLRPTDRADPYEQYF.

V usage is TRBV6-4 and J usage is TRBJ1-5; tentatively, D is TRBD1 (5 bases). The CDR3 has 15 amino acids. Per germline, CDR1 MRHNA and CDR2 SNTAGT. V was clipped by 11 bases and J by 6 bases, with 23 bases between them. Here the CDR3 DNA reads TGTGCCCTCTCCCTCGGGCGGGGGGGGAGTCAGCCCCAGCATTTT. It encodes CALSLGRGGSQPQHF.

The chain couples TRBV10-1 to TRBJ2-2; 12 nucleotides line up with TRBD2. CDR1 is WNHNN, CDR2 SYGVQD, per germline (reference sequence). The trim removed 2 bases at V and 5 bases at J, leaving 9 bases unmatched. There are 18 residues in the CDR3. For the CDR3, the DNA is TGCGCCAGCAGTGAGCCCGGACTAGCGGGAAGGGGAACCGGGGAGCTGTTTTTT. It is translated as CASSEPGLAGRGTGELFF.